Detailed here is one TCR beta chain. The data are from a study of blood T cell repertoires in COVID-19. In the study overall: The United States, Italy and Spain supplied acute and convalescent COVID-19 samples. PBMCs, B-cell-depleted T cells, or T cells provided the cDNA or gDNA that made up the material.

This CDR3 spans 15 amino acids. Looked up from germline, CDR1 is LNHDA and CDR2 is SQIVND (reference sequence). V lost 6 bases, J lost 0 bases, and 15 bases lay in between. Original handling: Nucleated cell counts were estimated from reference gene primer amplification. Libraries were prepared by immunoSEQ multiplex PCR; TCRdb keeps only in-frame clonotypes and omits some of them. From that table come the V and J calls and clone size; the DNA was used to work out D and trimming. Of approximately 160,000 clones listed, about 79% are singletons. The chain couples TRBV19 to TRBJ2-7, with D tentatively TRBD1 (6 bases). Sequenced: peripheral blood. The origin of this receptor is a woman aged 45 to 65 in a cohort sampled during active or convalescent COVID-19. CDR3 DNA sequence: TGTGCCAGTAGCGTTGGAGGACAGCCCTCCTACGAGCAGTACTTC. Residues: CASSVGGQPSYEQYF.